This TCR beta chain was identified during a study of control samples from healthy donors and cancer patients. Germline V CDR1 and CDR2: SGHRS, YFSETQ. Trimming stripped 4 bases from V and 4 bases from J, with 10 bases between. This CDR3 spans 13 amino acids. Data came from immunoSEQ multiplex PCR; TCRdb stores just in-frame clones and leaves some out. The repertoire consists of roughly 47,000 clones, with roughly 86% occurring once and the leading ten covering about 10%. The chain is built from TRBV5-1 and TRBJ2-3; either TRBD1 or TRBD2 may supply D (5 bases each). The sample was PBMCs. This sequence was found in an older woman with lung cancer. CDR3 amino acids: CASSPTAADTQYF. Written as DNA, the CDR3 is TGCGCCAGCAGCCCGACAGCGGCAGATACGCAGTATTTT.